The 8 T cell receptor beta chains below were found in one sample sequenced in a study of T cells after yellow fever vaccination. MiXCR, run by TCRdb on the 5' RACE reads, gives a single entry per CDR3 protein. The profile shows approximately 300,000 distinct CDR3 sequences, about 10% of them singletons. The source material was CD4+ T cells sorted from PBMCs, sampled 45 days after the yellow fever booster vaccination. The receptors come from a young man who received the YFV17D yellow fever vaccine.

This clonotype was picked up a small number of times. The rearrangement joins TRBV25-1 to TRBJ1-2; 7 positions agree with TRBD1. The CDR3 is made up of 12 amino acids. The germline V gene encodes CDR1 MGHDK and CDR2 SYGVNS. Trimming took 11 bases from V and 4 from J; bases not matched to a gene: 7. The CDR3 coding sequence is TGTGCCTCAACCGGGACAGCCTATGGCTACACCTTC. Translation gives CASTGTAYGYTF.

This chain connects TRBV19 to TRBJ2-7; perhaps TRBD2 as D (6 bases). The CDR3 totals 13 residues. Trimming shortened V by 5 bases and J by 4 bases, and 12 bases separated the two germline ends. The germline gives CDR1 LNHDA, CDR2 SQIVND (reference sequence). The DNA of the CDR3 is TGTGCCAGTAGTTTACTAGCCGGATACGAGCAGTACTTC. Protein product: CASSLLAGYEQYF.

This clonotype appeared a few times. The rearrangement links TRBV2 to TRBJ2-4; D possibly matches TRBD1 or TRBD2 (5 bases each). The V gene lost 8 bases and the J gene lost 6 bases, with 11 bases spanning the gap. Germline V gene lookup returns CDR1 SNHLY and CDR2 FYNNEI. The length of the CDR3 is 12 residues. The CDR3 region is CASGTDRNIQYF. In nucleotides, the CDR3 is TGTGCCAGCGGGACCGACCGAAACATTCAGTACTTC.

This chain links TRBV7-9 with TRBJ2-1; 13 bases match TRBD2. The germline V gene encodes CDR1 SEHNR and CDR2 FQNEAQ (reference sequence). The CDR3 is made up of 19 amino acids. The ends lost 8 bases at V and 9 bases at J; junction bases unmatched: 22. In DNA, the CDR3 is TGTGCCAGCCGGACCCCGGGACTAGCGGGGAATCAAATCCTCGTTGAGCAGTTCTTC. Translation: CASRTPGLAGNQILVEQFF.

This clonotype was counted a few times. The chain uses TRBV20-1 and TRBJ2-5; 10 nucleotides match TRBD2. J was trimmed by 1 base and V by 4 bases; bases with no gene match: 3. The V gene's germline CDR1 is DFQATT and CDR2 SNEGSKA (reference sequence). The CDR3 contains 14 residues. The CDR3 DNA follows: TGCAGTGCTAAGAGCGGGGGGGCCCAAGAGACCCAGTACTTC. It encodes CSAKSGGAQETQYF.

Many counts were recorded for this clonotype. The chain combines TRBV24-1 with TRBJ2-3; 8 bases are shared with TRBD2. CDR1 is KGHDR and CDR2 is SFDVKD in the germline V gene. V was pared by 9 bases and J by 0 bases, with 7 bases of the junction left unmatched. The CDR3 covers 15 residues. The chain's CDR3 is CATSSASGSTDTQYF. The CDR3 DNA reads TGTGCCACCTCCAGTGCTAGCGGGAGCACAGATACGCAGTATTTT.

This clonotype was observed a handful of times. J is TRBJ1-6 and V is TRBV5-1, with 8 bases lining up with TRBD1. CDR3 length: 14 amino acids. V dropped 6 bases and J dropped 5; count of bases not matched to a gene: 4. CDR1 and CDR2 from the germline V gene are SGHRS and YFSETQ. The CDR3 coding sequence is TGCGCCAGCAAACAGGGGGTCAATAATTCACCCCTCCACTTT. This sequence encodes CASKQGVNNSPLHF.

The gene calls are TRBV5-4 and TRBJ2-5, with 8 positions matching TRBD2. V dropped 6 bases and J dropped 5; count of bases not matched to a gene: 24. CDR1 is SGHNT and CDR2 is YYREEE in the germline V gene (reference sequence). The CDR3 has 19 amino acids. The CDR3 region is CASTLGGAGGIPAGETQYF. The CDR3 DNA reads TGTGCCAGCACCCTGGGGGGGGCGGGGGGCATCCCTGCCGGCGAGACCCAGTACTTC. The full variable domain, with the rest looked up from reference TRBV5-4 and TRBJ2-5, is ETGVTQSPTHLIKTRGQQVTLRCSSQSGHNTVSWYQQALGQGPQFIFQYYREEENGRGNFPPRFSGLQFPNYSSELNVNALELDDSALYLCASTLGGAGGIPAGETQYFGPGTRLLVL.